The 11 T cell receptor beta chains below come from one sample, sequenced in a study of regulatory T cells in long-lasting Graves disease. Assembly of TCR beta libraries relied on iRepertoire HTBI primers together with Arm-PCR of CDR3 regions. A single record per CDR3 protein comes from TCRdb applying MiXCR to the multiplex PCR reads. This table has more than 650,000 distinct CDR3 sequences, about 32% appearing once. As to time point: persistent/refractory GD, antithyroid drugs over 5 years with positive TRAb. PBMC-derived RNA was used for the TCR library. Source: peripheral blood mononuclear cells (PBMCs), taken when the disease was refractory, from a patient treated with antithyroid drugs. The origin of the receptors is a female donor with Graves disease.

In this sample, this clonotype turned up many times. This sequence joins TRBV6-1 and TRBJ2-5; weak D call: TRBD1 (6 bases). Germline V gene data show CDR1 as MNHNS and CDR2 as SASEGT. V shed 6 bases and J shed 2 bases, with 10 bases lying between them. The CDR3 loop spans 13 amino acids. The CDR3 loop is CASRGHQQETQYF. DNA of the CDR3: TGTGCCAGCAGGGGACACCAACAAGAGACCCAGTACTTC.

The chain couples TRBV27 to TRBJ1-2; TRBD1 matches at 8 bases. The CDR3 extends over 16 amino acids. CDR1 is MNHEY and CDR2 is SMNVEV in the germline V gene (reference sequence). Trimming at V came to 6 bases and at J to 5 bases, leaving 14 bases not matched to a gene. The CDR3 coding sequence is TGTGCCAGCAGCCCTACACGGACAGGGATAGGGTATGGCTACACCTTC. It is translated as CASSPTRTGIGYGYTF.

This clonotype appeared a few times. The gene calls are TRBV20-1 and TRBJ1-1, with TRBD1 matching over 7 bases. CDR1 is DFQATT and CDR2 is SNEGSKA in the germline V gene (reference sequence). The CDR3 runs to 12 residues. V was clipped by 6 bases and J by 5 bases; unmatched bases: 6. In DNA form, the CDR3 reads TGCAGTGCGGGAAGGGGGCCTACTGAAGCTTTCTTT. Its translation is CSAGRGPTEAFF.

The V gene is TRBV28, the J gene TRBJ1-5; maybe TRBD1 (5 bases). The CDR3 consists of 15 residues. Germline CDR1 is MDHEN and CDR2 is SYDVKM. Trimming cost V 5 bases and J 0 bases, with 11 bases left between them. For the CDR3, the DNA is TGTGCCAGCAGTGTCTTGCAGGGTAGCAATCAGCCCCAGCATTTT. It yields the protein CASSVLQGSNQPQHF. The full variable domain, its missing parts supplied by reference TRBV28 and TRBJ1-5, is DVKVTQSSRYLVKRTGEKVFLECVQDMDHENMFWYRQDPGLGLRLIYFSYDVKMKEKGDIPEGYSVSREKKERFSLILESASTNQTSMYLCASSVLQGSNQPQHFGDGTRLSIL.

This clonotype was observed a few times. The chain has TRBV5-1 and TRBJ1-2; 9 bases match TRBD1. Germline CDR1 is SGHRS and CDR2 is YFSETQ. The CDR3 is made up of 15 amino acids. With 2 bases clipped from V and 7 bases from J, the junction kept 9 bases outside the gene matches. For the CDR3, the DNA is TGCGCCAGCAGCTTTGGGCCGGGACAGGGCTCTGGCTACACCTTC. Encoded protein: CASSFGPGQGSGYTF.

This clonotype turned up a few times. J is TRBJ1-6 and V is TRBV28; the D is unclear. CDR3 length: 17 residues. V gave up 4 bases and J gave up 7 bases, with 20 bases separating them. CDR1 and CDR2 from the germline V gene are MDHEN and SYDVKM. The CDR3 DNA sequence: TGTGCCAGCAGTTCCCTCTCGAGGGCCCTCTTAAATTCACCCCTCCACTTT. This codes for CASSSLSRALLNSPLHF.

This rearrangement joins TRBV6-1 to TRBJ1-3, with a tentative D call TRBD1 (5 bases). V shed 7 bases and J shed 0 bases, with 13 bases lying between them. This CDR3 is 15 amino acids long. Looked up from germline, CDR1 is MNHNS and CDR2 is SASEGT. The CDR3 protein is CASTRTSRSGNTIYF. The CDR3 nucleotides read TGTGCCAGCACCCGGACATCCCGCTCTGGAAACACCATATATTTT.

The gene calls are TRBV19 and TRBJ2-7; TRBD2 agrees at 11 bases. Per germline, CDR1 LNHDA and CDR2 SQIVND (reference sequence). The CDR3 has 12 amino acids. The J segment lost 6 bases and the V segment lost 6 bases, leaving 1 base of the junction unmatched. CDR3: CASRTSGSEQYF. Written as DNA, the CDR3 is TGTGCCAGTAGAACTAGCGGGAGCGAGCAGTACTTC.

This clonotype was observed many times. This chain's CDR3 is CASTGDSYEQYF. As DNA, the CDR3 is TGTGCTAGCACGGGAGATTCGTACGAGCAGTACTTC. J is TRBJ2-7 and V is TRBV12-5; TRBD2 is a possible D gene (6 bases). CDR3 length: 12 residues. Germline V gene lookup returns CDR1 LGHNT and CDR2 FRNRAP. V lost 9 bases and J lost 4, with 13 bases in between. Filled out from reference TRBV12-5 and TRBJ2-7, the complete variable domain reads DARVTQTPRHKVTEMGQEVTMRCQPILGHNTVFWYRQTMMQGLELLAYFRNRAPLDDSGMPKDRFSAEMPDATLATLKIQPSEPRDSAVYFCASTGDSYEQYFGPGTRLTVT.

Ten or more counts support this clonotype. This chain joins TRBV2 and TRBJ1-2, with D unclear. The CDR3 contains 13 residues. Trimming took off 4 bases at V and 0 bases at J, with 6 bases between the two ends. CDR1 is SNHLY, CDR2 FYNNEI, per germline. The CDR3 spells CASSVKANYGYTF. CDR3 in DNA: TGTGCCAGCAGTGTGAAGGCTAACTATGGCTACACCTTC.

The chain recombines TRBV3-1 with TRBJ2-3; no clear D gene. Germline-derived CDR1 and CDR2 are LGHDT and YNNKEL (reference sequence). V gave up 0 bases and J gave up 0 bases, with 7 bases separating them. The CDR3 extends over 15 amino acids. CDR3 region: CASSQDPSSTDTQYF. CDR3 in DNA: TGTGCCAGCAGCCAAGACCCGTCTAGCACAGATACGCAGTATTTT.